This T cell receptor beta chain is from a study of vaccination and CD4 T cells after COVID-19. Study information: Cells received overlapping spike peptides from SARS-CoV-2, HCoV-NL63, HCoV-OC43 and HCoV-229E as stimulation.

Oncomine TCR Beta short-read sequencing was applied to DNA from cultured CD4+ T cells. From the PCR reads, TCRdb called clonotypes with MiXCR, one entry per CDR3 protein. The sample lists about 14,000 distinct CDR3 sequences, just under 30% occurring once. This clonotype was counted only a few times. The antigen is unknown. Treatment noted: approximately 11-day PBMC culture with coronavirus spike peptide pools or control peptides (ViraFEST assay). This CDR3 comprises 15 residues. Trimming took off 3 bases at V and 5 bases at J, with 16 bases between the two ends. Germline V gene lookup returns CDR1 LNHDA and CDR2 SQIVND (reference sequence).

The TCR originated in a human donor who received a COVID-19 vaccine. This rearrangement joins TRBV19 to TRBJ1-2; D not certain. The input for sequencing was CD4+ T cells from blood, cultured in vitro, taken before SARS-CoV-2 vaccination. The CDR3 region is CASSMRGGVLYGYTF. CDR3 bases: TGTGCCAGTAGTATGAGAGGCGGGGTGTTATATGGCTACACCTTC.